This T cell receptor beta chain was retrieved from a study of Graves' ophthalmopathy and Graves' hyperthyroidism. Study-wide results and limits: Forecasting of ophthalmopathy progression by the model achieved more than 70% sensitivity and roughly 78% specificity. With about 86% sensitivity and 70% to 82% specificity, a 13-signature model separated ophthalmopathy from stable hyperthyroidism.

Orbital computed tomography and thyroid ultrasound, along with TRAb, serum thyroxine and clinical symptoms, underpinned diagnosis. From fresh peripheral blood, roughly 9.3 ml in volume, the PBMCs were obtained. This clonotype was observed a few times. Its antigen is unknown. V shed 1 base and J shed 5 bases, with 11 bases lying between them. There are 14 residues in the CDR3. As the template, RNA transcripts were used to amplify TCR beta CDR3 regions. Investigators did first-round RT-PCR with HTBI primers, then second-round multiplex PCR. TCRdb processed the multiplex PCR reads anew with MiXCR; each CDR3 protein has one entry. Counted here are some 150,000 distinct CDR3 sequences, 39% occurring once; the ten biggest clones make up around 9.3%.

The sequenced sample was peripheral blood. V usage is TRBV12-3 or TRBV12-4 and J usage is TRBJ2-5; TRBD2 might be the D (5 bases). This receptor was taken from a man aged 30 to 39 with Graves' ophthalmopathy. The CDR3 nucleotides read TGTGCCAGCAGTTTAGGGACGAGGGCGGAGACCCAGTACTTC. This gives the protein CASSLGTRAETQYF.